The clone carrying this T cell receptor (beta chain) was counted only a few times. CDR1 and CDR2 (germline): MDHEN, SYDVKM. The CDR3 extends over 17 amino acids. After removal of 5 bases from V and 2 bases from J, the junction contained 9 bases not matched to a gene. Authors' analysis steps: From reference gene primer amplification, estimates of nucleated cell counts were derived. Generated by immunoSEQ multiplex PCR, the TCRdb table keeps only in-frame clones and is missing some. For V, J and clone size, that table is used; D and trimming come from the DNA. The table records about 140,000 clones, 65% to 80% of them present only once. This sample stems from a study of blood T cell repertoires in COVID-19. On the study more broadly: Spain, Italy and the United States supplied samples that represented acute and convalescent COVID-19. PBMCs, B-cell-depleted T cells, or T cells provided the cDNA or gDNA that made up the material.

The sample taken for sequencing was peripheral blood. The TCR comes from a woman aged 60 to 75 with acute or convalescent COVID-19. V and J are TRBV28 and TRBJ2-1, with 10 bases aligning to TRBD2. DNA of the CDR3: TGTGCCAGCAGTCCTACCCCTCTAGCGGGGGCCTACAATGAGCAGTTCTTC. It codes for CASSPTPLAGAYNEQFF.